This TCR beta chain was documented in a study of T cell responses to AZD1222 COVID-19 vaccine. Concerning this clone itself: What it binds is unknown.

The protocol was immunoSEQ multiplex PCR, while the TCRdb copy is restricted to in-frame clones and leaves out a portion. The data contain around 130,000 clones, about 89% of them seen just once; the ten biggest clones take up about 9.5%. Overall study findings and caveats: White British donors predominated, females outnumbered males, and clonal diversity was possibly underestimated.

The germline CDR1 and CDR2 sequences are SGHTA and FQGNSA. Deletions cut 4 bases from V and 0 bases from J, with 9 bases between. CDR3 length: 14 residues. The specimen comprised peripheral blood, sampled 28 days after the second AZD1222 dose. The TCR comes from an adult who received the AZD1222 COVID-19 vaccine. This chain connects TRBV7-2 to TRBJ1-2, with D unclear. CDR3 coding DNA: TGTGCCAGCAGCTCAACACGGGCTAACTATGGCTACACCTTC. Its translation is CASSSTRANYGYTF.